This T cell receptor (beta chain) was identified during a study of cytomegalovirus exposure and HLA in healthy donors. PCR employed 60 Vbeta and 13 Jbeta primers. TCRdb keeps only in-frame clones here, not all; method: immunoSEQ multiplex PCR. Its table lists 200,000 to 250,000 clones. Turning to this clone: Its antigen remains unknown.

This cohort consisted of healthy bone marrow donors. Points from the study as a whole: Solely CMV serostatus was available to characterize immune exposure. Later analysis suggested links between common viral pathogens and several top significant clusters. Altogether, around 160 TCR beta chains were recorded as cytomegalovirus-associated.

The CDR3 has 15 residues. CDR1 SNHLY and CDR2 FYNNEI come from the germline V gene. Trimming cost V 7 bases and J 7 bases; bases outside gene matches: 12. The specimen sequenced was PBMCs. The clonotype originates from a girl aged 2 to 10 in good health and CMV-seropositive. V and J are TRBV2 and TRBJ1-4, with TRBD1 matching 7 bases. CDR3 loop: CASTSATGTGEKLFF. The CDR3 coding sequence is TGTGCCAGCACCTCCGCGACAGGGACGGGTGAAAAACTGTTTTTT.